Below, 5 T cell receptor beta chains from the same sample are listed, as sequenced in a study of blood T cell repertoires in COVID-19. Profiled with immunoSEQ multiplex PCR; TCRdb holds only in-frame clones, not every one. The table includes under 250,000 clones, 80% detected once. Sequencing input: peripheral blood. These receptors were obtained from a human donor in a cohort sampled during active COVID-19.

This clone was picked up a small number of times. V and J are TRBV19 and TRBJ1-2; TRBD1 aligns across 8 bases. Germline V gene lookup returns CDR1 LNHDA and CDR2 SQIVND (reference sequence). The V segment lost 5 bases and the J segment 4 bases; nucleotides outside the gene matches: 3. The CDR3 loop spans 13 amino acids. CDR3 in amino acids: CASSRDRPYGYTF. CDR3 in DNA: TGTGCCAGTAGTCGGGACAGGCCCTATGGCTACACCTTC.

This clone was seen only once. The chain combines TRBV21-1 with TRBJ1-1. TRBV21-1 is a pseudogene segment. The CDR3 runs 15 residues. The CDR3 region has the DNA TGTGCCAGCAAAAGAGTACGGGGTGTGAACACTGAAGCTTTCTTT. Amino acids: CASKRVRGVNTEAFF.

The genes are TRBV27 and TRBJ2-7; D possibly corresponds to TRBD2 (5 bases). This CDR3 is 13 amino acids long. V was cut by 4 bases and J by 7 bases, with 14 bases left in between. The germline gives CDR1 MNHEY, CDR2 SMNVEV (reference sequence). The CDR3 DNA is TGTGCCAGCAGTTCCCCAGGACTCCTTGAGCAGTACTTC. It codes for CASSSPGLLEQYF.

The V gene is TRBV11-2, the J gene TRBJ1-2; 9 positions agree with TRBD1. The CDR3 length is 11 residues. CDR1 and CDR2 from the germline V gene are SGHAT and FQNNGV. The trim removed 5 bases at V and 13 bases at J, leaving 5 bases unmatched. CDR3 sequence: CASSPRTGATF. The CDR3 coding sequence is TGTGCCAGCAGCCCCAGGACAGGGGCCACCTTC.

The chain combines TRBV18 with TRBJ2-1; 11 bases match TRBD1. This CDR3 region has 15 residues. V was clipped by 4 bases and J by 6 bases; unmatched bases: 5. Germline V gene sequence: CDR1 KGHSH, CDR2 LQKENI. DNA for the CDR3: TGTGCCAGCTCACTACCCGGGACAGGGGGCAATGAGCAGTTCTTC. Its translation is CASSLPGTGGNEQFF.